This note documents a single T cell receptor beta chain sequence. Its matching antigen is unknown. V dropped 0 bases and J dropped 4 bases, with 12 bases sitting between them. Germline V gene sequence: CDR1 SEHNR, CDR2 FQNEAQ (reference sequence). The CDR3 is made up of 16 amino acids. The record originates from a study of cytomegalovirus exposure and HLA in healthy donors. Study conclusions and caveats: Subsequent analysis found a tendency for first-cohort TCR clusters to co-occur within the 120 or so validation repertoires.

Produced via immunoSEQ multiplex PCR; TCRdb's table is partial and in-frame only. Altogether about 180,000 clones are present, 85% being singletons, with the ten largest covering roughly 15%. The TCR comes from a man between 18 and 29 years old in good health and CMV-seropositive. The J gene is TRBJ1-4, the V gene TRBV7-9; D may be TRBD1 (6 bases). Source material: PBMCs. The CDR3 here is CASSLALGTYNEKLFF. CDR3 DNA sequence: TGTGCCAGCAGCTTAGCGCTCGGGACATATAATGAAAAACTGTTTTTT.